These T cell receptor beta chains were read from a single sample in a study of blood T cell repertoires in COVID-19. This table comes from immunoSEQ multiplex PCR, and its TCRdb copy is limited to in-frame clones, with some not included. The sample records about 200,000 clones, less than 90% being singletons. Sequencing was carried out using peripheral blood. The source is a woman aged 70 to 79 with acute or convalescent COVID-19. Each CDR3 is given without its conserved first and last residue. A D gene is named only where the DNA matches it firmly.

TRBV7-7	TRBJ2-1	TRBD2	ASSSGTSGEQF
TRBV7-8	TRBJ1-2	-	ASSSRDTASGGYT
TRBV12-3/TRBV12-4	TRBJ2-7	TRBD2	ASTLGLVYEQY
TRBV2	TRBJ1-2	-	ASSAPPGLGNYGYT
TRBV7-2	TRBJ1-1	-	ASSLVRGLNTEAF
TRBV10-1	TRBJ1-1	-	ASSLQQRAEAF
TRBV19	TRBJ2-3	-	ASSSQTRGSTDTQY
TRBV5-4	TRBJ2-7	TRBD1	ASRYAGTGQREQY
TRBV24-1	TRBJ1-5	TRBD1	ATSDPDRDNQPQH
TRBV7-6	TRBJ1-6	-	ASSLGGGAGTNSPLH
TRBV12-3/TRBV12-4	TRBJ2-3	TRBD1	ASSPGTGTQY
TRBV6-6	TRBJ2-1	TRBD2	ASSFTSGNNEQF
TRBV7-9	TRBJ2-5	-	ASSRRGFEETQY
TRBV23-1	TRBJ1-1	-	ASSPRFMNTEAF
TRBV18	TRBJ1-5	-	ASSPGPQSNQPQH
TRBV5-1	TRBJ1-3	-	ASSATGTPGNTIY
TRBV18	TRBJ2-1	-	ASSPLGDEQF
TRBV6-5	TRBJ2-5	-	ASRGVGGQETQY
TRBV28	TRBJ1-4	-	ASTNNEKLF
TRBV20-1	TRBJ1-6	TRBD1	SASTWTGKNSPLH
TRBV5-1	TRBJ2-2	-	ASSPLVGARTGELF
TRBV11-3	TRBJ1-1	TRBD1	ASSGRRQGPSGTEAF
TRBV11-2	TRBJ1-5	-	ASSPDRSVKSNQPQH
TRBV19	TRBJ1-5	TRBD1	ASSPTGVSKPQH
TRBV9	TRBJ1-1	TRBD1	ASSPHETGRTEAF
TRBV29-1	TRBJ2-1	-	SAPAPSYNEQF
TRBV19	TRBJ2-2	-	ASSISSPNTGELF
TRBV3-1/TRBV3-2	TRBJ1-1	-	ASSLVRGGEAF
TRBV3-1/TRBV3-2	TRBJ1-1	-	ASSQETRNTEAF
TRBV29-1	TRBJ1-4	-	SGVGATNEKLF
TRBV28	TRBJ1-2	-	ASSLGQGLGYT
TRBV6-5	TRBJ2-1	TRBD1	ASSLGTGGWNEQF
TRBV5-4	TRBJ2-3	TRBD1	ASSLPGGQVTQY
TRBV11-3	TRBJ1-3	-	ASSWSKPVGNTIY
TRBV19	TRBJ1-1	-	ASSPAGVRGTEAF
TRBV5-1	TRBJ2-5	-	ASSPGTPQETQY
TRBV6-5	TRBJ1-1	TRBD1	ASLGTGSTLF
TRBV6-5	TRBJ2-2	TRBD2	ASSYPAGGRMGELF
TRBV2	TRBJ1-1	TRBD1	ASIYRTGDTEAF
TRBV6-4	TRBJ1-5	TRBD1	ASGTGKQPQH
TRBV28	TRBJ2-5	TRBD2	ASRDIAGVGPPAQY
TRBV5-4	TRBJ2-7	TRBD2	ASSTPGGNEQY
TRBV5-1	TRBJ1-1	-	ASRTDMNTEAF
TRBV12-3/TRBV12-4	TRBJ2-1	-	ASRLTQGNEQF
TRBV10-3	TRBJ2-7	-	AIRTDSSYEQY
TRBV29-1	TRBJ1-2	-	SVVDSTNYGYT
TRBV24-1	TRBJ2-1	-	ATSANVRGDYNEQF
TRBV29-1	TRBJ2-5	TRBD1	SAPTGNGETQY
TRBV3-1/TRBV3-2	TRBJ2-5	TRBD2	ASSQSGGETQY
TRBV10-3	TRBJ1-1	TRBD1	AIRSPGQGAAF
TRBV6-5	TRBJ1-6	-	ASMITGNNSPLH
TRBV3-1/TRBV3-2	TRBJ2-5	TRBD2	ASSQGPLAGQETQY
TRBV7-8	TRBJ2-4	-	ASSLAEQKNIQY
TRBV14	TRBJ1-1	-	ASSLTGYTEAF
TRBV24-1	TRBJ2-3	-	ATRQGTSGTDTQY
TRBV19	TRBJ2-7	-	ASGSEYALRTVGYEQY
TRBV10-3	TRBJ1-1	-	AISESVYGGENTEAF
TRBV18	TRBJ2-7	TRBD2	ASSPTSGRKYEQY
TRBV18	TRBJ1-5	TRBD1	ASSGTGGEYQPQH